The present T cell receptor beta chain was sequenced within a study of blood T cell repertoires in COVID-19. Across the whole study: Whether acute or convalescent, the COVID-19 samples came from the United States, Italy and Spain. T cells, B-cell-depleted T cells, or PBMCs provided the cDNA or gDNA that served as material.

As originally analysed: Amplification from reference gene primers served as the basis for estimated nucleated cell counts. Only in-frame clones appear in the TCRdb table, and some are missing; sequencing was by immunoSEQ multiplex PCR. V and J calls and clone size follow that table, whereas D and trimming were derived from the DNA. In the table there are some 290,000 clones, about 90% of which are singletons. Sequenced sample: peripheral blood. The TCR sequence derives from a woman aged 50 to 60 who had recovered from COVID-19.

The CDR3 region has the DNA TGTGCCAGCAGTGGGCTGCGGGGGAGCTCTGGGGCCAACGTCCTGACTTTC. This gives the protein CASSGLRGSSGANVLTF. This chain connects TRBV2 to TRBJ2-6, with 7 bases identical to TRBD2. CDR1 SNHLY and CDR2 FYNNEI come from the germline V gene. The junction had 6 bases not matched to a gene; V was cut back by 4 bases and J by 0 bases. The length of the CDR3 is 17 residues.